The 5 T cell receptor beta chains reported below all come from one sample, sequenced in a study of cytomegalovirus exposure and HLA in healthy donors. Primers for the PCR totalled 60 Vbeta and 13 Jbeta. Sequencing used immunoSEQ multiplex PCR; TCRdb keeps in-frame clones, though not all of them. The data contain about 180,000 clones, 60% to 80% of them singletons. Sequencing was performed on PBMCs. The origin of the receptors is a man aged 35 to 55 in good health and CMV-seropositive.

This clone has only a few counts. The rearrangement joins TRBV28 to TRBJ1-5; 10 bases fit TRBD1. Trimming cost V 3 bases and J 4 bases; bases outside gene matches: 3. CDR3 length: 15 residues. Germline V lookup: CDR1 MDHEN, CDR2 SYDVKM. The CDR3 DNA reads TGTGCCAGCAGTTTTCCGGGACAGGGGAATCAGCCCCAGCATTTT. Amino acids: CASSFPGQGNQPQHF.

This clone occurred a few times. The chain joins TRBV10-3 to TRBJ2-1, with a weak D call TRBD2 (5 bases). The V end lost 0 bases, the J end lost 1 base, and 10 bases lay between the germline ends. This CDR3 contains 16 residues. Germline V gene data show CDR1 as ENHRY and CDR2 as SYGVKD. The CDR3 loop reads CAISESTGGSYNEQFF. CDR3 DNA sequence: TGTGCCATCAGTGAGTCGACTGGCGGGTCCTACAATGAGCAGTTCTTC.

V usage is TRBV19 and J usage is TRBJ2-2, with D unresolved. Germline V CDR1 and CDR2: LNHDA, SQIVND (reference sequence). The CDR3 has 13 amino acids. The V end was cut by 9 bases, the J end by 7 bases, with 15 bases between. CDR3 nucleotides: TGTGCCAGCACCCCAGTACGTGGCGGGGAGCTGTTTTTT. It yields the protein CASTPVRGGELFF.

This chain uses TRBV11-1 with TRBJ2-7; maybe TRBD1 (6 bases). Germline V gives CDR1 SGHAT, CDR2 FQDESV (reference sequence). This CDR3 spans 13 amino acids. V lost 3 bases and J lost 2, with 8 bases in between. The CDR3 loop reads CASSLGAAYEQYF. The CDR3 DNA follows: TGTGCCAGCAGCTTGGGGGCTGCCTACGAGCAGTACTTC.

V usage is TRBV9 and J usage is TRBJ2-7; no definite D call. V dropped 0 bases and J dropped 3 bases, with 7 bases sitting between them. CDR1 is SGDLS and CDR2 is YYNGEE in the germline V gene. The CDR3 extends over 13 amino acids. The CDR3 loop reads CASSVGQNYEQYF. The CDR3 DNA sequence: TGTGCCAGCAGCGTAGGGCAGAACTACGAGCAGTACTTC.